This TCR beta chain was profiled in a study of identical twins. Germline trimming cut 1 base from V and 8 bases from J; bases unmatched to any gene: 16. The CDR3 is made up of 16 amino acids. Germline V lookup: CDR1 DFQATT, CDR2 SNEGSKA (reference sequence). TCRdb re-derived calls from the 5' RACE reads in MiXCR, one entry per CDR3 protein. The table lists 1.5 million to 2 million distinct CDR3 sequences, around 33% of them singletons. The J gene is TRBJ1-2, the V gene TRBV20-1; TRBD1 matches at 7 bases. The sequencing sample was made of cord blood. This clonotype originated in a newborn girl in good health. In DNA, the CDR3 is TGCAGTGCTAGAGTACCCCTCGGGACAGCCGAAACGGGCTACACCTTC. Translated: CSARVPLGTAETGYTF.